This T cell receptor (beta chain) appears in the sequencing data of a study of shared clonotypes between healthy human individuals. The germline V gene encodes CDR1 MNHEY and CDR2 SVGAGI. The CDR3 is 16 residues long. The V and J ends lost 1 base and 3 bases respectively, with 16 bases between them. Libraries were prepared by immunoSEQ multiplex PCR; TCRdb keeps only in-frame clonotypes and omits some of them. The sample carries 1,400,000 or so clones, 98% recorded once. This TCR was sampled from a man aged 30 to 39 in good health. The chain links TRBV6-5 to TRBJ2-7; TRBD1 or TRBD2 may be the D gene (6 bases each). The sequencing sample was made of naive CD4+ T cells sorted from blood. As to subset: CD45RA+ positively selected. In DNA, the CDR3 is TGTGCCAGCAGTTACTTTGTCGGGGGCGTAGGCTACGAGCAGTACTTC. Its translation: CASSYFVGGVGYEQYF.